The 4 T cell receptor beta chains below were found in one sample sequenced in a study of graft-versus-host responses after intestinal transplantation. Clones were read by immunoSEQ multiplex PCR, and TCRdb kept only the in-frame ones, dropping some. The sample yields 50,000 to 55,000 clones, more than 70% seen once. These receptors' antigens are unknown. The material was unstimulated CD4+ T cells sorted from spleen or lymph node cells, obtained before transplant. The receptors derive from a human donor who was the organ donor for an intestinal transplant.

This clone was recorded only once. This chain joins TRBV18 and TRBJ1-2, with 9 positions matching TRBD1. The CDR3 runs 15 residues. The germline CDR1 and CDR2 sequences are KGHSH and LQKENI. After removal of 4 bases from V and 8 bases from J, the junction contained 11 bases not matched to a gene. The CDR3 coding sequence is TGTGCCAGCTCACTCGGTTCCACAGGGGGCATCGGCTACACCTTC. It encodes CASSLGSTGGIGYTF.

This chain connects TRBV11-1 to TRBJ2-3, with D tentatively TRBD2 (5 bases). The germline gives CDR1 SGHAT, CDR2 FQDESV (reference sequence). The CDR3 is made up of 15 amino acids. The germline V and J ends were trimmed by 5 bases and 0 bases, with 12 bases remaining between them. The CDR3 sequence is CASSTWTLSTDTQYF. The CDR3 DNA reads as TGTGCCAGCAGCACCTGGACTCTCAGCACAGATACGCAGTATTTT. Based on the CDR3 plus reference TRBV11-1 and TRBJ2-3, the full variable domain is EAEVAQSPRYKITEKSQAVAFWCDPISGHATLYWYRQILGQGPELLVQFQDESVVDDSQLPKDRFSAERLKGVDSTLKIQPAELGDSAMYLCASSTWTLSTDTQYFGPGTRLTVL.

J is TRBJ2-1 and V is TRBV5-1; TRBD2 matches 11 bases. The CDR3 is made up of 16 amino acids. From germline, CDR1 is SGHRS and CDR2 YFSETQ. Trimming cost V 3 bases and J 7 bases; bases outside gene matches: 9. In DNA, the CDR3 is TGCGCCAGCAGCTCCGCCCTAGCGGGAGGAGGGAATGAGCAGTTCTTC. As protein: CASSSALAGGGNEQFF.

The chain carries TRBV5-4 and TRBJ2-5; 11 bases align to TRBD1. Germline V CDR1 and CDR2: SGHNT, YYREEE (reference sequence). The CDR3 has 15 amino acids. V lost 2 bases and J lost 4; bases outside the gene matches: 4. Written as DNA, the CDR3 is TGTGCCAGCAGCTTTCGAGGGACAGGGGGAGAGACCCAGTACTTC. This codes for CASSFRGTGGETQYF.